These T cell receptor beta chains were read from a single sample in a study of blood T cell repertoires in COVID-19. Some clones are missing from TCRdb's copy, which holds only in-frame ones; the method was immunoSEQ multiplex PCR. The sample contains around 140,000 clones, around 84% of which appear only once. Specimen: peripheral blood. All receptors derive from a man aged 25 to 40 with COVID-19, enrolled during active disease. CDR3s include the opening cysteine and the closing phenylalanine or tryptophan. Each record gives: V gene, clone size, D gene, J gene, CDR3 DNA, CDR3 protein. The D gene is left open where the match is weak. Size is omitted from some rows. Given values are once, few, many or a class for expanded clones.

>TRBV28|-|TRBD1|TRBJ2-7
TGTGCCAGCAGTTCGGGACAGGGGTTAGTCGGATACGAGCAGTACTTC
CASSSGQGLVGYEQYF
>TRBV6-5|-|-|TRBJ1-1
TGTGCCAGCAGCCAAACGGGGAACACTGAAGCTTTCTTT
CASSQTGNTEAFF
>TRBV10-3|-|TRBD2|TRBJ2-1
TGTGCCATCAGTGAGGGGTGGCGGGAGGGGGGCAATGAGCAGTTCTTC
CAISEGWREGGNEQFF
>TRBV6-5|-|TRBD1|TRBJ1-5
TGTGCCAGCAGGACAGGGAATCAGCCCCAGCATTTT
CASRTGNQPQHF
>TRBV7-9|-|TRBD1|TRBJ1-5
TGTGCCAGCAGCCCGGGACAGGGGACATGGGAGCCCCAGCATTTT
CASSPGQGTWEPQHF
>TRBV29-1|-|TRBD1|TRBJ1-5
TGCAGCGTTGCGGCCCCACAGGGGGGACAGCCCCAGCATTTT
CSVAAPQGGQPQHF
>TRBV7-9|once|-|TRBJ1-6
TGTGCCAGCAGTCAGACTCGATTGGGTAATTCACCCCTCCACTTT
CASSQTRLGNSPLHF
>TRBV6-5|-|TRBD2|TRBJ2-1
TGTGCCAGCAGTCCTCCTTGGGCTAGCGGGATGGAGCAGTTCTTC
CASSPPWASGMEQFF
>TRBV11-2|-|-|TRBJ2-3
TGTGCCAGCAGCCCTAGCAGGGGTGCAGATACGCAGTATTTT
CASSPSRGADTQYF
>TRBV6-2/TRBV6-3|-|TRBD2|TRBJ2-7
TGTGCCAGCAGTTACTCGACGGGGGGTTCCTACGAGCAGTACTTC
CASSYSTGGSYEQYF
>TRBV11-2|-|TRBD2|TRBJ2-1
TGTGCCAGCAGCTTAGATCCATGGACTAGCGGGAGAGATGGTGAGCAGTTCTTC
CASSLDPWTSGRDGEQFF
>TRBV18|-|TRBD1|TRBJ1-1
TGTGCCAGCTCGCAGGGACAGGGGTTGAACACTGAAGCTTTCTTT
CASSQGQGLNTEAFF
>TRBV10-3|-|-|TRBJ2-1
TGTGCCATCAGTCAGTTCGTAGACAATGAGCAGTTCTTC
CAISQFVDNEQFF
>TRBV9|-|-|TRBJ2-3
TGTGCCAGCAGCGCATGGCCCTCAGATACGCAGTATTTT
CASSAWPSDTQYF
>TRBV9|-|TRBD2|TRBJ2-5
TGTGCCAGCAGCGTCGGACTAGCGGGAGGTTCGCAAGAGACCCAGTACTTC
CASSVGLAGGSQETQYF
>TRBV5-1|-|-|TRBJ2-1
TGCGCCAGCAGCTTCGGGAGCTCCTACAATGAGCAGTTCTTC
CASSFGSSYNEQFF
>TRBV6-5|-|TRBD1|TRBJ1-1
TGTGCCAGCAGCCGGACAGGGGGCCTTAGGGAAGCTTTCTTT
CASSRTGGLREAFF
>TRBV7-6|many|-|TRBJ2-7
TGTGCCAGCACCCCGACCCCCAAGGGGGAGCAGTACTTC
CASTPTPKGEQYF
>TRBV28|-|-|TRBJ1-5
TGTGCCAGCAGCCTACTGCGCCTTAGCAATCAGCCCCAGCATTTT
CASSLLRLSNQPQHF
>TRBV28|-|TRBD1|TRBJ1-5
TGTGCCAGCAGTTTAAGCCCGGACAGGCTCTACAATCAGCCCCAGCATTTT
CASSLSPDRLYNQPQHF
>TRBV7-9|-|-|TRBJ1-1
TGTGCCAGCACCAATATTGGGGACTTTGAAGCTTTCTTT
CASTNIGDFEAFF
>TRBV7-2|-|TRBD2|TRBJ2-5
TGTGCCAGCAGCTTAGGAGTTTACGCGGGAGCCGGAGGGGAGACCCAGTACTTC
CASSLGVYAGAGGETQYF
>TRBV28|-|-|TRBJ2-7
TGTGCCAGCAGTTTAGTGCGCGAGCAGTACTTC
CASSLVREQYF
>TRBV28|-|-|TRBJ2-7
TGTGCCAGCAACGTGGGGGGCGAGCAGTACTTC
CASNVGGEQYF
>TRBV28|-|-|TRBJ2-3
TGTGCCAGCAGTGTCCCAGGCGCTGGCACAGATACGCAGTATTTT
CASSVPGAGTDTQYF
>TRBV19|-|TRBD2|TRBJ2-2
TGTGCCAGTAGTATGGGACTAGCGGGACTGAACACCGGGGAGCTGTTTTTT
CASSMGLAGLNTGELFF
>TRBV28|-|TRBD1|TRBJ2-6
TGTGCCACACAGGGGGCCCGTTTAGGGGCCAACGTCCTGACTTTC
CATQGARLGANVLTF
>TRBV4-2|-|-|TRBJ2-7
TGTGCCAGCAGCCCCTACTTCGACGAGCAGTACTTC
CASSPYFDEQYF
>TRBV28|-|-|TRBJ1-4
TGTGCCAGCAGTTTGGCAACTACAGGGCTGGATGAAAAACTGTTTTTT
CASSLATTGLDEKLFF
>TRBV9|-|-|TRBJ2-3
TGTGCCAGCAGCGGGATAGCTAGCACAGATACGCAGTATTTT
CASSGIASTDTQYF
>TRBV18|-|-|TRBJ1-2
TGTGCCAGCTCGCGGTCCGGGAACCCATATGGCTACACCTTC
CASSRSGNPYGYTF
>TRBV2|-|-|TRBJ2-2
TGTGCCAGCAGGGGACTCATAGGGGCCGGCACCGGGGAGCTGTTTTTT
CASRGLIGAGTGELFF
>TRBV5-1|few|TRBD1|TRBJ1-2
TGCGCCAGCAGAGACAGGGGGAATAACTATGGCTACACCTTC
CASRDRGNNYGYTF
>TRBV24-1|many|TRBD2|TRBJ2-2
TGTGCCACCAGTGATTTGACTAGCGGGGACACCGGGGAGCTGTTTTTT
CATSDLTSGDTGELFF
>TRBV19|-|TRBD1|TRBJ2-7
TGTGCCAGCGCCTCCGGGACAGGGGCCTACGAGCAGTACTTC
CASASGTGAYEQYF
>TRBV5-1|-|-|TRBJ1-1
TGCGCCAGCAGCTTGGAGAGCACCACTGAAGCTTTCTTT
CASSLESTTEAFF
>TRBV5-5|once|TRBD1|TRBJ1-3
TGTGCCAGCATCCTGGGCGCCAGGGGGTCAGGAAACACCATATATTTT
CASILGARGSGNTIYF
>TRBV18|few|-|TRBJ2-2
TGTGCCAGCTCACAGGGGGCCGGGGAGCTGTTTTTT
CASSQGAGELFF
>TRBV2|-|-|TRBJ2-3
TGTGCCAGCAGTGCAGATACTCCCGGGGCAGATACGCAGTATTTT
CASSADTPGADTQYF
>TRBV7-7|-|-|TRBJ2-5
TGTGCTAGCAGCTTAGAGGGAGCGGTAGAGACCCAGTACTTC
CASSLEGAVETQYF
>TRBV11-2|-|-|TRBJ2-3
TGTGCCAGCAGCGCCCTGAAGAGAGGGAGTGGGGGCCTCACAGATACGCAGTATTTT
CASSALKRGSGGLTDTQYF
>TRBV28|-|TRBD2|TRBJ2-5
TGTGCCAGCAGTTTGGTATCTAGCGGGAGGAGTGGAGAGACCCAGTACTTC
CASSLVSSGRSGETQYF
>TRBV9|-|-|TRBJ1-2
TGTGCCAGCAGCGTAGACTTCTATGGCTACACCTTC
CASSVDFYGYTF
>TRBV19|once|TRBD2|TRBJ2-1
TGTGCCAGTAGGATTAGCGGGACCTCCTACAATGAGCAGTTCTTC
CASRISGTSYNEQFF
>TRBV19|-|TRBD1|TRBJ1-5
TGTGCCAGTACTGGGACAGGAGGAGGTCAGCCCCAGCATTTT
CASTGTGGGQPQHF
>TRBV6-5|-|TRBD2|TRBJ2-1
TGTGCCAGCAGTAGTGTAGCGGGAGCCATTAATGAGCAGTTCTTC
CASSSVAGAINEQFF
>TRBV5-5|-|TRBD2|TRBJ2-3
TGTGCCAGCAGCTTTTTGACTACCCGGGGGGCAGATACGCAGTATTTT
CASSFLTTRGADTQYF
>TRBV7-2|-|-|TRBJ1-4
TGTGCCAGCAGCTCCCTAGGAGCGGGTGGGGAAAAACTGTTTTTT
CASSSLGAGGEKLFF
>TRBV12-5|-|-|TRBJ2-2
TGTGCTAGTGGCTGGGGGGACAGGAACACCGGGGAGCTGTTTTTT
CASGWGDRNTGELFF
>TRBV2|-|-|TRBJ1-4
TGTGCCAGCACCCTTGTCCAGGGACTTGAAAAACTGTTTTTT
CASTLVQGLEKLFF
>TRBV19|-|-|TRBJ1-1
TGTGCCAGTAGTAGCGAAATGAACACTGAAGCTTTCTTT
CASSSEMNTEAFF
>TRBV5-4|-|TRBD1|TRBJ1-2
TGTGCCAGCAGCGGACCGGCGACACAGGGGGGCTATGGCTACACCTTC
CASSGPATQGGYGYTF
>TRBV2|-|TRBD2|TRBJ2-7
TGTGCCAGCAGCGCCGGACTAGCGGGCGACGAGCAGTACTTC
CASSAGLAGDEQYF
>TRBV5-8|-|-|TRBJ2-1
TGTGCCAGCAGCTTGGGTCTAGCAAATGAGCAGTTCTTC
CASSLGLANEQFF
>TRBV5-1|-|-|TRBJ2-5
TGCGCCAGCAGCGAGGGCACAGCCCGGGGGACCCAGTACTTC
CASSEGTARGTQYF